This TCR beta chain emerged from a study of Graves' ophthalmopathy and Graves' hyperthyroidism. Researchers took RNA transcripts and amplified TCR beta CDR3 regions from them. First-round RT-PCR employed HTBI primers, with a second-round multiplex PCR after it. TCRdb reanalysed the multiplex PCR reads using MiXCR and keeps one entry per CDR3 protein. The sample shows around 660,000 distinct CDR3 sequences, approximately 39% of them seen only once. Germline CDR1 is SNHLY and CDR2 is FYNNEI. This CDR3 is 15 amino acids long. The V end lost 7 bases, the J end lost 2 bases, and 17 bases lay between the germline ends. This clonotype has only one observation. Since a much larger clone is just one base distant, this may be a read error. Since the CDR3 does not end with the conserved phenylalanine or tryptophan, this likely comes from a read error.

Material for sequencing was peripheral blood. The clonotype comes from an adult man with Graves' ophthalmopathy. The chain recombines TRBV2 with TRBJ2-5; no definite D call. The CDR3 region has the DNA TGTGCCAGCAATAGACAAGGTGGGTCACAAGAGACCCAGTACTCC. This sequence encodes CASNRQGGSQETQYS.